A single sample is the source of the 11 T cell receptor beta chains below, sequenced in a study of identical twins (dated by TCRdb to between 2015 and 2016). Library prep was done by 5' RACE. Instrument used: Illumina HiSeq 2000. TCRdb's own reprocessing of the public reads used fastp at Q25 and MiXCR and kept productive beta chains. Duplicate CDR3 protein sequences are folded into a single record with the most common DNA and genes. The sample table records approximately 630,000 distinct CDR3 sequences; about 7% of these occur just once. Of the sample, roughly 1.6% falls within the top ten clones. This sample was also put to use in a study of yellow fever vaccine responses in identical twins.

The sample taken for sequencing was PBMCs. All receptors derive from a woman under 30 in good health.

This clonotype was recorded many times. The CDR3 coding sequence is TGTGCCATCAGTGGGTCAGACTATGGCTACACCTTC. As protein: CAISGSDYGYTF. The V call is TRBV10-3, the J call TRBJ1-2, with D unclear. CDR1 and CDR2 (germline): ENHRY, SYGVKD. This CDR3 contains 12 residues. V was pared by 4 bases and J by 3 bases, with 6 bases between.

The chain has TRBV12-5 and TRBJ1-1, with 8 bases identical to TRBD1. The CDR3 totals 15 residues. CDR1 is LGHNT, CDR2 FRNRAP, per germline. The trim removed 4 bases at V and 4 bases at J, leaving 8 bases unmatched. CDR3 residues: CASGSVQGAVTEAFF. The CDR3 DNA is TGTGCTAGTGGTTCCGTTCAGGGGGCAGTCACTGAAGCTTTCTTT.

This clonotype was counted a few times. This chain joins TRBV5-1 and TRBJ1-1; D is undetermined. This CDR3 is built from 13 residues. V dropped 0 bases and J dropped 7 bases, with 10 bases sitting between them. Germline V gene sequence: CDR1 SGHRS, CDR2 YFSETQ. CDR3 in amino acids: CASSLDFPGEAFF. In DNA form, the CDR3 reads TGCGCCAGCAGCTTGGATTTTCCGGGTGAAGCTTTCTTT. The full variable domain, in which reference TRBV5-1 and TRBJ1-1 provide the parts outside the CDR3, is KAGVTQTPRYLIKTRGQQVTLSCSPISGHRSVSWYQQTPGQGLQFLFEYFSETQRNKGNFPGRFSGRQFSNSRSEMNVSTLELGDSALYLCASSLDFPGEAFFGQGTRLTVV.

In DNA form, the CDR3 reads TGTGCCAGCAGCTCCGGGCCTACAACTAATGAAAAACTGTTTTTT. It encodes CASSSGPTTNEKLFF. The rearrangement uses TRBV7-8 and TRBJ1-4; D gene uncertain. CDR3 size: 15 residues. Germline-derived CDR1 and CDR2 are SGHVS and FQNEAQ. V was pared by 4 bases and J by 0 bases, with 9 bases between.

A remark on this clonotype: A read error may account for a junction end that differs from germline. The chain carries TRBV3-1 and TRBJ2-2; the D gene could be TRBD1 or TRBD2 (5 bases each). This CDR3 is built from 15 residues. Germline assignment: CDR1 LGHDT and CDR2 YNNKEL (reference sequence). The CDR3 sequence: CDSSWGTVNTGELFF. As DNA, the CDR3 is TGTGACAGCAGCTGGGGGACGGTGAACACCGGGGAGCTGTTTTTT.

This chain uses TRBV20-1 with TRBJ1-2, with 12 bases that match TRBD1. Germline CDR1 DFQATT, CDR2 SNEGSKA (reference sequence). The CDR3 runs 14 residues. The trim removed 6 bases at V and 7 bases at J, leaving 9 bases unmatched. The CDR3 reads CSAAPGQGAFGYTF. Here the CDR3 DNA reads TGCAGTGCCGCACCGGGACAGGGGGCGTTTGGCTACACCTTC.

The genes are TRBV7-2 and TRBJ1-5; D ambiguous. The V end was cut by 0 bases, the J end by 3 bases, with 6 bases between. Germline V gene lookup returns CDR1 SGHTA and CDR2 FQGNSA. This CDR3 contains 14 residues. CDR3 sequence reads: CASSLAGNNQPQHF. CDR3 in DNA: TGTGCCAGCAGCTTAGCCGGAAACAATCAGCCCCAGCATTTT.

This clonotype has only a few counts. The chain couples TRBV6-5 to TRBJ2-1, with TRBD2 matching 8 bases. Per the germline V gene, CDR1 is MNHEY and CDR2 is SVGAGI. This CDR3 region has 16 residues. J lost 2 bases, V lost 2 bases, and 5 bases had no gene match. The CDR3: CASSYGRRGAYNEQFF. DNA for the CDR3: TGTGCCAGCAGTTACGGACGGCGGGGGGCCTACAATGAGCAGTTCTTC.

There are many counts of this clonotype. The V call is TRBV5-1, the J call TRBJ2-1; maybe TRBD2 (5 bases). With 6 bases removed from V and 5 bases from J, the gap between germline ends came to 15 bases. CDR1 is SGHRS, CDR2 YFSETQ, per germline. The CDR3 spans 14 residues. The CDR3 reads CASTQERFDNEQFF. In nucleotides, the CDR3 is TGCGCCAGCACCCAGGAGCGGTTTGACAATGAGCAGTTCTTC.

This clonotype was picked up a small number of times. The J gene is TRBJ2-7, the V gene TRBV5-1, with D possibly being TRBD2 (6 bases). Between the trimmed V and J ends, which lost 6 bases and 7 bases, there was a span of 14 bases. The CDR3 totals 12 residues. Per the germline V gene, CDR1 is SGHRS and CDR2 is YFSETQ. CDR3 in DNA: TGCGCCAGCACCAACCCGGGGGTTGAGCAGTACTTC. Its translation is CASTNPGVEQYF.

A few counts support this clonotype. The V gene is TRBV6-1, the J gene TRBJ2-7; D is perhaps TRBD2 (6 bases). The length of the CDR3 is 14 residues. V gave up 4 bases and J gave up 6 bases, with 16 bases separating them. Germline-derived CDR1 and CDR2 are MNHNS and SASEGT. The CDR3 sequence is CASSAGSGGFEQYF. The CDR3 DNA reads TGTGCCAGCAGTGCGGGTTCCGGGGGTTTCGAGCAGTACTTC.